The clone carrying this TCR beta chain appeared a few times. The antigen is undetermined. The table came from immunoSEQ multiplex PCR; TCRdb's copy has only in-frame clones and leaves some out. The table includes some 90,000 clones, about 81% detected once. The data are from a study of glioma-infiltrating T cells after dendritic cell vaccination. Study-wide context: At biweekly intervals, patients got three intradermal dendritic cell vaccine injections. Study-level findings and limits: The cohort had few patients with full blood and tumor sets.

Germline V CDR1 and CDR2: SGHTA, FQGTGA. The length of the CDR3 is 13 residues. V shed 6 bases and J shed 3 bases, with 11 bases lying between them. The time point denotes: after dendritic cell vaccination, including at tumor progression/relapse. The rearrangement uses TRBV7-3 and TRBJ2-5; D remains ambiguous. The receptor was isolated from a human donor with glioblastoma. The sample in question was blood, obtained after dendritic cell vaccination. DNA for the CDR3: TGTGCCAGCAGTAGCCCCCGCGAAGAGACCCAGTACTTC. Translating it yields CASSSPREETQYF.